These T cell receptor beta chains were read from a single sample in a study of breast tumors, draining lymph nodes, adjacent tissues. TCRdb recomputed calls from the multiplex PCR reads with MiXCR, one row per CDR3 protein. This table holds approximately 210,000 distinct CDR3 sequences, about 34% found once. The sequenced sample was axillary lymph node tissue. The receptors were sampled from a female donor with breast cancer. Some clones in this sample may be carry-over from other donors' samples. CDR3s include the opening cysteine and the closing phenylalanine or tryptophan. The order of the fields is J gene, V gene, D gene, clone size, CDR3 length, CDR3 protein, CDR3 DNA. A D gene is named only where the DNA matches it firmly. Only part of the rows carry a size: once, few, many, or a class if the clone is expanded.

TRBJ2-7,TRBV30,TRBD2,many,15,CAWKTPGLAGVEQYF,TGTGCCTGGAAAACCCCGGGACTAGCGGGAGTCGAGCAGTACTTC
TRBJ1-2,TRBV12-3/TRBV12-4,TRBD1,-,14,CASSLETGIYGYTF,TGTGCCAGCAGTTTAGAGACAGGGATCTATGGCTACACCTTC
TRBJ2-2,TRBV19,TRBD2,many,17,CASSIGIAGGPAGELFF,TGTGCCAGTAGTATTGGGATAGCGGGAGGGCCAGCCGGGGAGCTGTTTTTT
TRBJ2-6,TRBV7-2,TRBD1,once,9,CASSVTGAF,TGTGCCAGCAGCGTGACAGGGGCTTTT
TRBJ2-1,TRBV18,TRBD2,many,13,CASSPRGGDEQFF,TGTGCCAGCTCACCCCGTGGGGGGGATGAGCAGTTCTTC
TRBJ2-5,TRBV24-1,TRBD2,-,18,CATSDLAGVSPYQETQYF,TGTGCCACCAGTGATCTAGCGGGAGTTTCCCCGTATCAAGAGACCCAGTACTTC
TRBJ2-2,TRBV5-1,-,many,15,CASSFYQGGTGELFF,TGCGCCAGCAGCTTTTACCAGGGCGGCACCGGGGAGCTGTTTTTT
TRBJ1-6,TRBV20-1,-,many,14,CSARNTNYNSPLHF,TGCAGTGCTAGAAACACCAACTATAATTCACCCCTCCACTTT
TRBJ1-4,TRBV18,-,many,15,CASSPPYGGNEKLFF,TGTGCCAGCTCACCACCCTATGGGGGGAACGAAAAACTGTTTTTT
TRBJ1-6,TRBV5-1,TRBD1,many,15,CASSPGTGRNSPLHF,TGCGCCAGCAGCCCCGGGACAGGGAGAAATTCACCCCTCCACTTT
TRBJ2-5,TRBV7-2,-,many,12,CASSQSMETQYF,TGTGCCAGCAGCCAGTCTATGGAGACCCAGTACTTC
TRBJ1-2,TRBV28,-,many,14,CAILRPEINYGYTF,TGTGCCATCCTGCGGCCGGAGATAAACTATGGCTACACCTTC
TRBJ2-3,TRBV20-1,TRBD2,many,15,CSARGGSGRTDTQYF,TGCAGTGCTAGAGGGGGTAGCGGGCGCACAGATACGCAGTATTTT
TRBJ2-3,TRBV2,TRBD2,once,16,CASSEEASGRTDTQYF,TGTGCCAGCAGTGAAGAGGCTAGCGGGAGGACAGATACGCAGTATTTT
TRBJ1-3,TRBV15,-,many,14,CATSRDRAGNTIYF,TGTGCCACCAGCAGAGACAGGGCTGGAAACACCATATATTTT
TRBJ2-3,TRBV4-3,-,-,13,CASRGQDGDTQYF,TGCGCCAGCAGAGGGCAGGATGGAGATACGCAGTATTTT
TRBJ2-2,TRBV7-2,-,few,14,CASSSGTHTGELFF,TGTGCCAGCAGCTCCGGGACACACACCGGGGAGCTGTTTTTT